The T cell receptor beta chain described here comes from a study of technical replicates of blood from a few donors. V gave up 2 bases and J gave up 5 bases, with 12 bases separating them. CDR3 size: 14 residues. Germline V gene data show CDR1 as LGHNA and CDR2 as YSLEER. Measured with immunoSEQ multiplex PCR; TCRdb has only the in-frame clones, and not every one. There are approximately 65,000 clones in the sample; around 90% occur only once, and over 4% lies in the top ten. The V and J genes are TRBV4-3 and TRBJ1-2; D not certain. The clonotype comes from a human donor in good health. Some clones in this sample may be carry-over from other donors' samples. The source material was PBMCs. CDR3 in DNA: TGCGCCAGCAGCCAATTGGCAGGCCAATATGGCTACACCTTC. This encodes CASSQLAGQYGYTF.